The 2 T cell receptor beta chains below were found in one sample sequenced in a study of T cells in Graves' hyperthyroidism and ophthalmopathy (dated by TCRdb to about 2019). Libraries were prepared through multiplex PCR. The sequencing machine was an Illumina HiSeq 2000. The TCR beta CDR3 regions were amplified from RNA transcripts. The first round of RT-PCR for the TCR CDR3 was performed with the HTBI primer set and the Qiagen OneStep RT-PCR kit. Using fastp at Q25 and MiXCR, TCRdb reprocessed the public reads and kept productive beta chains. Each CDR3 protein appears once, grouped with its most common genes and DNA. Recorded for this sample are 540,000 or so distinct CDR3 sequences; about 15% of them occurred a single time. The top ten constitute under 8% of the sample. Input material: blood. The receptors stem from a woman under 40 with Graves' hyperthyroidism.

This clonotype occurred a few times. The rearrangement joins TRBV9 to TRBJ1-5, with TRBD1 matching 7 bases. With V trimmed by 0 bases and J by 7 bases, 7 bases remained unmatched. Germline CDR1 SGDLS, CDR2 YYNGEE. The CDR3 contains 15 residues. The CDR3 region has the DNA TGTGCCAGCAGCGTAGGGGTAGGGGGCTGGCAGCCCCAGCATTTT. Amino acids: CASSVGVGGWQPQHF.

This clonotype was detected many times. The rearrangement joins TRBV20-1 to TRBJ2-3; 11 bases agree with TRBD2. The germline V gene has CDR1 DFQATT and CDR2 SNEGSKA (reference sequence). The CDR3 contains 15 residues. V shed 6 bases, J shed 1 base, and the junction held 6 bases outside the gene matches. The CDR3 here is CSAPRLAGRTDTQYF. The CDR3 DNA reads TGCAGTGCGCCTCGACTAGCGGGACGCACAGATACGCAGTATTTT.